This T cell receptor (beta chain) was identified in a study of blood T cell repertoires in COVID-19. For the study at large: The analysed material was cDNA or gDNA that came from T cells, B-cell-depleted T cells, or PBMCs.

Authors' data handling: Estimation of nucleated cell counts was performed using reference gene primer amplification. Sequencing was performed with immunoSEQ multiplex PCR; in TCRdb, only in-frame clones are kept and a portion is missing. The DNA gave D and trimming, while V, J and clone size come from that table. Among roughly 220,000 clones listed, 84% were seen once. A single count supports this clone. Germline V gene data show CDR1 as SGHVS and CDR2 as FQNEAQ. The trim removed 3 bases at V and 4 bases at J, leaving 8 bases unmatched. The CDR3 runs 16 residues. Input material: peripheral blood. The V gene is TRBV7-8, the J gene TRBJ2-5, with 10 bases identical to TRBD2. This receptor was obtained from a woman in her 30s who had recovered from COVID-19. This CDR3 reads CASSFKREGRAETQYF. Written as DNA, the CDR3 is TGTGCCAGCAGCTTTAAGCGGGAGGGACGGGCAGAGACCCAGTACTTC.